This T cell receptor beta chain was found in a study of shared clonotypes between healthy human individuals. Points from the study as a whole: What naive subsets generally showed was a larger estimated richness than memory subsets showed. Sequencing of the sorted subsets was shown by rarefaction to be incomplete despite large depth. Generation probability values for non-shared clonotypes were lower than those for clonotypes shared by all four donors.

Concerning this clone: Its antigen is as yet unknown. One end of the junction is discordant with germline, which a read error may explain.

The repertoire was sequenced with immunoSEQ multiplex PCR; TCRdb's copy has only in-frame clones and lacks some. The sample records more than 2,000,000 clones, approximately 92% being singletons. Germline lookup yields CDR1 SNHLY and CDR2 FYNNEI. The CDR3 length is 15 residues. Sequencing was carried out using naive CD4+ T cells sorted from blood. Subset meaning: CD45RA+ positively selected. The genes are TRBV2 and TRBJ1-5; 9 bases are shared with TRBD1. This receptor was identified in a young man in good health. In nucleotides, the CDR3 is TGTGCCAGCAGGGAAGACAGGGGGTTCAATCAGCCCCAGCATTTT. Translating it yields CASREDRGFNQPQHF.